These 14 T cell receptor beta chains came from one sample sequenced in a study of T cell responses to AZD1222 COVID-19 vaccine (dated by TCRdb to the early 2020s). The library was produced with the immunoSEQ multiplex PCR assay. Imported from immuneACCESS, the table was reduced by TCRdb to in-frame sequences with V and J called. These copies leave out some clones; in studies compared against another copy, an unresolved V gene accounts for under half, and the cause of the remainder is not known. This sample gives 110,000 to 150,000 clones in total; 75% to 90% of them show up just once. The top ten constitute roughly 1.7% of the sample. The time point label of this sample denotes: baseline before first vaccination. This material consisted of peripheral blood, taken on day 0 of AZD1222 vaccination. Receptors were obtained from an adult in good health.

This clone was seen a single time. The chain joins TRBV18 to TRBJ1-1; D possibly corresponds to TRBD1 (6 bases). Germline CDR1 reads KGHSH; CDR2 reads LQKENI. This CDR3 region has 16 residues. V lost 3 bases, J lost 1 base, and 15 bases lay in between. Written as DNA, the CDR3 is TGTGCCAGCTCACCCCAAGGTCCCAGGGGGAACACTGAAGCTTTCTTT. Amino acid sequence: CASSPQGPRGNTEAFF. Full variable domain (missing parts from reference TRBV18 and TRBJ1-1): NAGVMQNPRHLVRRRGQEARLRCSPMKGHSHVYWYRQLPEEGLKFMVYLQKENIIDESGMPKERFSAEFPKEGPSILRIQQVVRGDSAAYFCASSPQGPRGNTEAFFGQGTRLTVV.

This clone was seen a single time. This sequence joins TRBV5-1 and TRBJ1-5; maybe TRBD1 (5 bases). CDR1 and CDR2 from the germline V gene are SGHRS and YFSETQ. Trimming pared 0 bases from V and 3 bases from J, leaving 19 bases between. The CDR3 spans 18 residues. The chain's CDR3 is CASSLEAIRWGFNQPQHF. DNA of the CDR3: TGCGCCAGCAGCTTGGAGGCGATTCGTTGGGGCTTCAATCAGCCCCAGCATTTT.

This sequence joins TRBV2 and TRBJ2-5; the match to TRBD1 covers 10 bases. The CDR3 totals 14 residues. V gave up 6 bases and J gave up 5 bases; unmatched junction bases: 6. Germline CDR1 and CDR2: SNHLY and FYNNEI. The CDR3 nucleotides read TGTGCCAGCAGCCAGACAGGGGGCCGGGAGACCCAGTACTTC. The encoded protein is CASSQTGGRETQYF.

This clone was found a few times. This rearrangement joins TRBV21-1 to TRBJ1-1. TRBV21-1 is noted as a pseudogene. The CDR3 extends over 11 amino acids. CDR3: CASRIFYVAFF. The CDR3 DNA sequence: TGTGCCAGCAGGATTTTTTACGTAGCTTTCTTT.

The chain carries TRBV19 and TRBJ1-6; 8 bases are shared with TRBD1. The CDR3 has 15 residues. V was pared by 4 bases and J by 5 bases, with 4 bases of the junction left unmatched. The germline gives CDR1 LNHDA, CDR2 SQIVND (reference sequence). The CDR3 DNA reads as TGTGCCAGTAGTACGCAGGGGGCGGATAATTCACCCCTCCACTTT. Translation gives CASSTQGADNSPLHF. Drawing the rest from reference TRBV19 and TRBJ1-6, the complete variable domain is DGGITQSPKYLFRKEGQNVTLSCEQNLNHDAMYWYRQDPGQGLRLIYYSQIVNDFQKGDIAEGYSVSREKKESFPLTVTSAQKNPTAFYLCASSTQGADNSPLHFGNGTRLTVT.

The J gene is TRBJ1-1, the V gene TRBV19; 7 nucleotides match TRBD1. This CDR3 contains 11 residues. Per germline, CDR1 LNHDA and CDR2 SQIVND (reference sequence). After removal of 6 bases from V and 11 bases from J, the junction contained 6 bases not matched to a gene. The CDR3 loop is CASRYQGDAFF. The CDR3 DNA sequence: TGTGCCAGTAGATATCAGGGGGACGCTTTCTTT. The full variable domain, its missing parts supplied by reference TRBV19 and TRBJ1-1, is DGGITQSPKYLFRKEGQNVTLSCEQNLNHDAMYWYRQDPGQGLRLIYYSQIVNDFQKGDIAEGYSVSREKKESFPLTVTSAQKNPTAFYLCASRYQGDAFFGQGTRLTVV.

The chain uses TRBV30 and TRBJ1-1; the D gene is possibly TRBD1 (5 bases). Germline assignment: CDR1 GTSNPN and CDR2 SVGIG (reference sequence). The CDR3 length is 14 residues. V was cut by 4 bases and J by 1 base, with 13 bases left in between. In nucleotides, the CDR3 is TGTGCCTGGACCCCGGGACCCCAGAACACTGAAGCTTTCTTT. This gives the protein CAWTPGPQNTEAFF.

The J gene is TRBJ2-6, the V gene TRBV13, with D perhaps matching TRBD1 or TRBD2 (5 bases each). Germline V gives CDR1 PRHDT, CDR2 FYEKMQ (reference sequence). The length of the CDR3 is 18 residues. Trimming removed 5 bases at V and 0 bases at J, with 17 bases between. CDR3 sequence reads: CASSQGAHPSSGANVLTF. In DNA, the CDR3 is TGTGCCAGCAGCCAGGGAGCCCACCCCTCCTCTGGGGCCAACGTCCTGACTTTC.

The chain joins TRBV28 to TRBJ2-5; perhaps TRBD2 as D (5 bases). V was shortened by 5 bases and J by 5 bases, with 15 bases between the two germline ends. CDR3 length: 14 amino acids. Per germline, CDR1 MDHEN and CDR2 SYDVKM. CDR3 bases: TGTGCCAGCAGTAACTTCGGGGATGTGGAGACCCAGTACTTC. This translates into CASSNFGDVETQYF.

The chain links TRBV7-3 to TRBJ1-1, with no clear D. CDR1 SGHTA and CDR2 FQGTGA come from the germline V gene. V gave up 5 bases and J gave up 8 bases, with 15 bases separating them. The CDR3 contains 13 residues. The CDR3 reads CASSTTLTTEAFF. As DNA, the CDR3 is TGTGCCAGCAGCACGACCCTGACGACGGAAGCTTTCTTT. Combining the CDR3 with reference TRBV7-3 and TRBJ1-1 gives the whole variable domain GAGVSQTPSNKVTEKGKYVELRCDPISGHTALYWYRQSLGQGPEFLIYFQGTGAADDSGLPNDRFFAVRPEGSVSTLKIQRTERGDSAVYLCASSTTLTTEAFFGQGTRLTVV.

J is TRBJ2-2 and V is TRBV5-1; D might be TRBD1 or TRBD2, each matching 5 bases. The CDR3 loop spans 14 amino acids. Trimming left V 4 bases short and J 10 bases short, with 17 bases between. Germline CDR1 is SGHRS and CDR2 is YFSETQ. The CDR3 reads CASSPGTVQEELFF. CDR3 in DNA: TGCGCCAGCAGCCCGGGGACGGTTCAAGAGGAGCTGTTTTTT.

The count of this clone is one. The chain has TRBV6-5 and TRBJ2-7, with 8 positions matching TRBD2. V was pared by 4 bases and J by 0 bases, with 5 bases of the junction left unmatched. This CDR3 contains 15 residues. Germline CDR1 and CDR2: MNHEY and SVGAGI. CDR3 coding DNA: TGTGCCAGCAGTTTTAGCGGGGAACCCTCCTACGAGCAGTACTTC. This codes for CASSFSGEPSYEQYF.

The rearrangement uses TRBV6-5 and TRBJ1-5, with a tentative D call TRBD1 (6 bases). The length of the CDR3 is 15 residues. The germline V and J ends were trimmed by 5 bases and 5 bases, with 16 bases remaining between them. Per the germline V gene, CDR1 is MNHEY and CDR2 is SVGAGI. The DNA for the CDR3 is TGTGCCAGCAGTACCCGGGACACTAAGTATCAGCCCCAGCATTTT. It specifies CASSTRDTKYQPQHF.

This clone was seen just once. This rearrangement joins TRBV4-1 to TRBJ2-7; 9 nucleotides match TRBD2. CDR1 is MGHRA, CDR2 YSYEKL, per germline. This CDR3 is 16 amino acids long. With V trimmed by 1 base and J by 4 bases, 8 bases remained unmatched. CDR3 nucleotide sequence: TGCGCCAGCAGCCAAGCCCCGGCGGGAGGGCCGTACGAGCAGTACTTC. Translation: CASSQAPAGGPYEQYF.